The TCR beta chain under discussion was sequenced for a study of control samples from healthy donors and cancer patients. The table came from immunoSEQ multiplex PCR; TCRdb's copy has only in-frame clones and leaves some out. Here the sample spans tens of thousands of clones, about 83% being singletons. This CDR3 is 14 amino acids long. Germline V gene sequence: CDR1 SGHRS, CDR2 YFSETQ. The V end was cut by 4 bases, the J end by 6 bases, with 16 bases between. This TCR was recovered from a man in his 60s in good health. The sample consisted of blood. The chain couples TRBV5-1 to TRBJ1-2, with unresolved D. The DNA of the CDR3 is TGCGCCAGCAGCGCGTCCGAGGTAGGGAATGGCTACACCTTC. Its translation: CASSASEVGNGYTF.